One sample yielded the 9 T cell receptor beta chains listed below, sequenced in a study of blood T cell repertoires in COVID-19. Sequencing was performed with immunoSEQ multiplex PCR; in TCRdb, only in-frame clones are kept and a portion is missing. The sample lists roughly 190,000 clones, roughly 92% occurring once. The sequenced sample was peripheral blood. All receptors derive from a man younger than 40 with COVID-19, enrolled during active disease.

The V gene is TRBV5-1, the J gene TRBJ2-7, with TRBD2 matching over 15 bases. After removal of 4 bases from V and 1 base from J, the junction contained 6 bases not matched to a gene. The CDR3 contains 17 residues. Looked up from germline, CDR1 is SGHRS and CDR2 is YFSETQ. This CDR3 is CASSKGTSGGISYEQYF. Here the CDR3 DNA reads TGCGCCAGCAGCAAAGGGACTAGCGGGGGGATATCCTACGAGCAGTACTTC.

The CDR3 nucleotides are TGTGCCAGCAGTGAAACAGGGCCCATCGCCTCCTACGAGCAGTACTTC. Its protein is CASSETGPIASYEQYF. The J gene is TRBJ2-7, the V gene TRBV6-1, with D perhaps TRBD1 (6 bases). Germline V lookup: CDR1 MNHNS, CDR2 SASEGT. The V gene lost 2 bases and the J gene lost 0 bases, with 14 bases spanning the gap. This CDR3 comprises 16 residues.

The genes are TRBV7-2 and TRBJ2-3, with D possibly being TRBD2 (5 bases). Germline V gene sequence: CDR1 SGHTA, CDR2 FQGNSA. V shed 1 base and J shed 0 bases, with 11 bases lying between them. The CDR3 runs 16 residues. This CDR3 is CASSLGTGLSTDTQYF. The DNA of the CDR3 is TGTGCCAGCAGCTTAGGGACGGGGTTGAGCACAGATACGCAGTATTTT. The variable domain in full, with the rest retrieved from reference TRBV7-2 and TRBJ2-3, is GAGVSQSPSNKVTEKGKDVELRCDPISGHTALYWYRQSLGQGLEFLIYFQGNSAPDKSGLPSDRFSAERTGGSVSTLTIQRTQQEDSAVYLCASSLGTGLSTDTQYFGPGTRLTVL.

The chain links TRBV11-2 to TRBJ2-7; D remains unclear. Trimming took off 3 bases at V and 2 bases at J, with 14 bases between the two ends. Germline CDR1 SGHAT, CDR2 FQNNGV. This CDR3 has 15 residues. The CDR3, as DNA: TGTGCCAGCAGCTTGAGTCAGGCCGTAGCCTACGAGCAGTACTTC. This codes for CASSLSQAVAYEQYF. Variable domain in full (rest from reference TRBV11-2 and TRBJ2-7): EAGVAQSPRYKIIEKRQSVAFWCNPISGHATLYWYQQILGQGPKLLIQFQNNGVVDDSQLPKDRFSAERLKGVDSTLKIQPAKLEDSAVYLCASSLSQAVAYEQYFGPGTRLTVT.

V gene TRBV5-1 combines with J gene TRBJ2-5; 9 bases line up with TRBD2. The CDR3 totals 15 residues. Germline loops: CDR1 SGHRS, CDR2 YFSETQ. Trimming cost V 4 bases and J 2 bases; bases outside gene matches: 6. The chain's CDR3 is CASSRTLAGQETQYF. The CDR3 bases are TGCGCCAGCAGCCGAACCCTAGCGGGGCAAGAGACCCAGTACTTC.

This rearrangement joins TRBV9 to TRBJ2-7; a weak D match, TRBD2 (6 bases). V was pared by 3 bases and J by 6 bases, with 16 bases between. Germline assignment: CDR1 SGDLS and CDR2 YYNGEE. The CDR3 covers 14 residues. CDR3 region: CASSGQTSRGEQYF. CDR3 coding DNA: TGTGCCAGCAGCGGACAGACTAGTAGGGGCGAGCAGTACTTC.

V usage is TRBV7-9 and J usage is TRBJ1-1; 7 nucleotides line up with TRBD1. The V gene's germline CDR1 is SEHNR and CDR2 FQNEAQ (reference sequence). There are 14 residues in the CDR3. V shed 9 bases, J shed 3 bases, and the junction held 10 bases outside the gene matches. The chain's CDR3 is CASVRGGVDTEAFF. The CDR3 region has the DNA TGTGCCAGTGTACGAGGGGGCGTCGACACTGAAGCTTTCTTT.

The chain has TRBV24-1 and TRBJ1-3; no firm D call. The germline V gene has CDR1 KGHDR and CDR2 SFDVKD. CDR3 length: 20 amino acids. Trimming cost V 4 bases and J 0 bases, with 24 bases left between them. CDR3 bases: TGTGCCACCAGTGACCCTGAGGCCCGCGGGGTCCGATTCTCTGGAAACACCATATATTTT. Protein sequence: CATSDPEARGVRFSGNTIYF.

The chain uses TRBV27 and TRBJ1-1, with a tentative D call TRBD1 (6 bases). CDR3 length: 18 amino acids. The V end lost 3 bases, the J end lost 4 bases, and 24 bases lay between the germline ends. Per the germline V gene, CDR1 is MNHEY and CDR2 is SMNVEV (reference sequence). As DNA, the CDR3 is TGTGCCAGCAGTTTCCCTATGGACAGACCCGAAACGGTCACTGAAGCTTTCTTT. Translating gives CASSFPMDRPETVTEAFF.